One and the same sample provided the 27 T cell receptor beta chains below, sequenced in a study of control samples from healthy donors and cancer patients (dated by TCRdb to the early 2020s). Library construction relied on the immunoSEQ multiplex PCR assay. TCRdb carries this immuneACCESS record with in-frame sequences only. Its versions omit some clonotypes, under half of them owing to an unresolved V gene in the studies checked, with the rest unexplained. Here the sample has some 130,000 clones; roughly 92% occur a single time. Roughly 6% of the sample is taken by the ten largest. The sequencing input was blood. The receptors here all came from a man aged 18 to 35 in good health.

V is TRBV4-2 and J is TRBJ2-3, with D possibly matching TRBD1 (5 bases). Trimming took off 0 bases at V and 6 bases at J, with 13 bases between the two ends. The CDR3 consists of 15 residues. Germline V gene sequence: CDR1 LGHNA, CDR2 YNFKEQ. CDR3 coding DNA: TGTGCCAGCAGCCAAGAAGTACAGGCTGTGGATACGCAGTATTTT. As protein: CASSQEVQAVDTQYF.

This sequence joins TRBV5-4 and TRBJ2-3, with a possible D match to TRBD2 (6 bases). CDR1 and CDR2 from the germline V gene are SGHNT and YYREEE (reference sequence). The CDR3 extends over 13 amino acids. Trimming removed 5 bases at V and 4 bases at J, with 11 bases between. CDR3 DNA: TGTGCCAGCAGACCGGGGGTGGCAGATACGCAGTATTTT. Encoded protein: CASRPGVADTQYF.

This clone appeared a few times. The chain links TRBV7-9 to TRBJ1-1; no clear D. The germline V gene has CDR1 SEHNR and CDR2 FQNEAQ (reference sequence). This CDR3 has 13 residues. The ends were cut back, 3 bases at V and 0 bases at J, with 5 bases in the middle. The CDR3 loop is CASSFTVNTEAFF. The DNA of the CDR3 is TGTGCCAGCAGCTTTACAGTGAACACTGAAGCTTTCTTT.

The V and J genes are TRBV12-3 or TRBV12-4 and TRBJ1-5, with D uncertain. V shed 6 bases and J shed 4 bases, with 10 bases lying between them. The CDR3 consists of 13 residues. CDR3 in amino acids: CASRRRFNQPQHF. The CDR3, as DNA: TGTGCCAGCAGACGACGGTTTAATCAGCCCCAGCATTTT.

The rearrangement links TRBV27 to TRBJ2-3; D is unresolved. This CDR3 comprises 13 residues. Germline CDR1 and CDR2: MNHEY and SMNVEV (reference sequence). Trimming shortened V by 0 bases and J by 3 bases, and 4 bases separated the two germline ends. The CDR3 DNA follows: TGTGCCAGCAGTTTATCGATAACAGATACGCAGTATTTT. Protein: CASSLSITDTQYF.

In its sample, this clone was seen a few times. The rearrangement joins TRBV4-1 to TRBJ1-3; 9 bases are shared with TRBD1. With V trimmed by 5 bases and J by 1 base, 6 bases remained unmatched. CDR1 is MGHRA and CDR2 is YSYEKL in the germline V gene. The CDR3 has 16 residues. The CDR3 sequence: CASSSPGTGSGNTIYF. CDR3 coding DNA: TGCGCCAGCAGCTCTCCCGGGACAGGGTCTGGAAACACCATATATTTT.

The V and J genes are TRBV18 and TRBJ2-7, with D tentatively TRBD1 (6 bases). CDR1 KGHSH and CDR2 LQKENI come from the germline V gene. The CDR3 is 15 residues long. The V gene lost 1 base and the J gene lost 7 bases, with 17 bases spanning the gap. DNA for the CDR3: TGTGCCAGCTCACCACAAGGACAGTCCCCTTGGGAGCAGTACTTC. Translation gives CASSPQGQSPWEQYF.

The CDR3 loop is CASSLGGTGGTYEQYF. The CDR3 DNA follows: TGCGCCAGCAGCTTGGGAGGGACCGGGGGTACCTACGAGCAGTACTTC. This sequence joins TRBV5-1 and TRBJ2-7; perhaps TRBD2 as D (6 bases). V lost 0 bases to trimming and J lost 2 bases, with 15 bases between them. CDR1 and CDR2 from the germline V gene are SGHRS and YFSETQ. The CDR3 runs to 16 residues.

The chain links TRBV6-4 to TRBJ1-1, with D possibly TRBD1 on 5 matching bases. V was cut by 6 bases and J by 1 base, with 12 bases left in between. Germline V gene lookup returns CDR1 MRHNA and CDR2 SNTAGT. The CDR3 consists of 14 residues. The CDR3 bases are TGTGCCAGCAGAGCCGGGACGGAGAACACTGAAGCTTTCTTT. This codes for CASRAGTENTEAFF.

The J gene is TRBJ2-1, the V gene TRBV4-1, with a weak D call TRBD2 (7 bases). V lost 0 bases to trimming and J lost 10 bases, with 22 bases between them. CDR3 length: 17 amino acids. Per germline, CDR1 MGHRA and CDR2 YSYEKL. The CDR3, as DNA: TGCGCCAGCAGCCAAGATACTAAGGCGGGGGCACATAGGGAGCAGTTCTTC. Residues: CASSQDTKAGAHREQFF.

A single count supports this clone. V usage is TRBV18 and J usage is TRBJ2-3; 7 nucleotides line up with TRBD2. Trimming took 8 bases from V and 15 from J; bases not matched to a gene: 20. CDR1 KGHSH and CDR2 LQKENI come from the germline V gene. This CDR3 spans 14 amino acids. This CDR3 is CASRAAGDRSLRYF. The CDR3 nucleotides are TGTGCCAGCCGGGCGGCGGGGGACCGGTCTCTTCGATATTTT.

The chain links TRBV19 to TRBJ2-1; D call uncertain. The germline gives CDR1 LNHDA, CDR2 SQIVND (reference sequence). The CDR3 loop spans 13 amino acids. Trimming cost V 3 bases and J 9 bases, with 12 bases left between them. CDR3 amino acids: CASSIVGVVEQFF. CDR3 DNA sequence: TGTGCCAGTAGTATTGTCGGTGTGGTTGAGCAGTTCTTC.

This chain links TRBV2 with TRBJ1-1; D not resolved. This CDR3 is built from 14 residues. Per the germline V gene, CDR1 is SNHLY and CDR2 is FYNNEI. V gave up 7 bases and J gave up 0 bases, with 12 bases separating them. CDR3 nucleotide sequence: TGTGCCAGCAAACCGGGTCCAATGAACACTGAAGCTTTCTTT. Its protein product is CASKPGPMNTEAFF.

CDR3 coding DNA: TGTGCCAGTACTCTCAGGAGCGGGGGCCAAGAGACCCAGTACTTC. It specifies CASTLRSGGQETQYF. This chain joins TRBV19 and TRBJ2-5, with 8 bases fitting TRBD2. V trimming: 7 bases; J trimming: 1 base; junction bases outside the gene matches: 8. Germline V gene sequence: CDR1 LNHDA, CDR2 SQIVND (reference sequence). There are 15 residues in the CDR3.

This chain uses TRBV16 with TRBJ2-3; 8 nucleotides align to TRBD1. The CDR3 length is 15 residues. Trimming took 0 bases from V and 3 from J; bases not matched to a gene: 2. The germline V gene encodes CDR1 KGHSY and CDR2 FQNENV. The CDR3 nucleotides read TGTGCCAGCAGCCAATCGCGACAGGGGACAGATACGCAGTATTTT. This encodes CASSQSRQGTDTQYF.

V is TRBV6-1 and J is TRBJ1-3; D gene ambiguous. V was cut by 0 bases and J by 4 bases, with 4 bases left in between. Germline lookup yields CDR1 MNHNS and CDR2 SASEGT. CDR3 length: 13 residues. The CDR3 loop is CASSEALGNTIYF. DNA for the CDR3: TGTGCCAGCAGTGAAGCTTTAGGAAACACCATATATTTT.

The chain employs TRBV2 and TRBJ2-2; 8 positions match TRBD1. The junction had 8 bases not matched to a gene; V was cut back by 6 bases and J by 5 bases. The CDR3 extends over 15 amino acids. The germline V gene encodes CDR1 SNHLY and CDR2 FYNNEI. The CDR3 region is CASRAGQGATGELFF. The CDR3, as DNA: TGTGCCAGCAGGGCAGGCCAGGGGGCAACCGGGGAGCTGTTTTTT.

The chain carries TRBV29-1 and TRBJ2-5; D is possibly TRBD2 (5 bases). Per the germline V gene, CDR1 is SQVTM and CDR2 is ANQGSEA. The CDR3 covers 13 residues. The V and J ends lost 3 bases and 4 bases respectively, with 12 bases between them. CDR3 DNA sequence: TGCAGCGTTGAGTCCACCAGCGGAGAGACCCAGTACTTC. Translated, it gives CSVESTSGETQYF.

The CDR3 loop reads CSVEIGTTEAFF. The CDR3 DNA reads TGCAGCGTTGAAATTGGGACCACTGAAGCTTTCTTT. The chain uses TRBV29-1 and TRBJ1-1, with D possibly being TRBD1 (5 bases). This CDR3 region has 12 residues. V lost 2 bases and J lost 4, with 8 bases in between. CDR1 SQVTM and CDR2 ANQGSEA come from the germline V gene.

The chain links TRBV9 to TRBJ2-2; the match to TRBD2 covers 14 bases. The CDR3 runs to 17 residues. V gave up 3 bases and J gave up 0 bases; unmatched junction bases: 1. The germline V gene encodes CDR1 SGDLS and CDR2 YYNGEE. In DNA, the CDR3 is TGTGCCAGCAGCGAGGGACTAGCGGGGGCGAACACCGGGGAGCTGTTTTTT. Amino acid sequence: CASSEGLAGANTGELFF.

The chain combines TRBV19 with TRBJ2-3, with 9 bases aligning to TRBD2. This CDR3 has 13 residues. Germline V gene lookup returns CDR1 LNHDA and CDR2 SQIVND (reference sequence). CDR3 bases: TGTGCAATTGGCGGGGGGGCCCAAGATACGCAGTATTTT. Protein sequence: CAIGGGAQDTQYF.

The CDR3 spells CASSEATVVGNQPQHF. The DNA of the CDR3 is TGTGCCAGCAGTGAAGCTACAGTGGTGGGAAATCAGCCCCAGCATTTT. This chain joins TRBV6-1 and TRBJ1-5; no clear D. Germline values: CDR1 MNHNS, CDR2 SASEGT. CDR3 size: 16 residues. V was shortened by 0 bases and J by 4 bases, with 13 bases between the two germline ends.

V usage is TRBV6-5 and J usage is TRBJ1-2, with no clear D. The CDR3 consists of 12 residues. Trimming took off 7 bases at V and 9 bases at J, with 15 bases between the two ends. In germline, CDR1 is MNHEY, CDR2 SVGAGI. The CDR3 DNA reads TGTGCCAGCACCATGAACGGGGAAAGCTACACCTTC. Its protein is CASTMNGESYTF.

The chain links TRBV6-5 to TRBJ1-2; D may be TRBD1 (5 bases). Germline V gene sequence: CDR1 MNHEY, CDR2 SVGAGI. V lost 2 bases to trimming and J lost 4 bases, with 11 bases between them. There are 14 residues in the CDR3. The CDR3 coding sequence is TGTGCCAGCAGTTACAGGGACTATGGCTATGGCTACACCTTC. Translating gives CASSYRDYGYGYTF.

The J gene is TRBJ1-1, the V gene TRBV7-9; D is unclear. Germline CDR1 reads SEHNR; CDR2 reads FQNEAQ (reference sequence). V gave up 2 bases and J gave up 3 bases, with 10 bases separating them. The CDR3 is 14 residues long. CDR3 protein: CASSLRVVDTEAFF. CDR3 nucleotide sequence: TGTGCCAGCAGCTTAAGGGTAGTAGACACTGAAGCTTTCTTT.

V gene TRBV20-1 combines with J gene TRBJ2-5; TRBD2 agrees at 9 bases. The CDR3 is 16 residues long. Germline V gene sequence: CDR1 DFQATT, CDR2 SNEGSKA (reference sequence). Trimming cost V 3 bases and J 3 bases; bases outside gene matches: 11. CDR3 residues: CSASFLVAGAKETQYF. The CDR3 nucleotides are TGCAGTGCTAGTTTCTTGGTAGCGGGGGCGAAAGAGACCCAGTACTTC.

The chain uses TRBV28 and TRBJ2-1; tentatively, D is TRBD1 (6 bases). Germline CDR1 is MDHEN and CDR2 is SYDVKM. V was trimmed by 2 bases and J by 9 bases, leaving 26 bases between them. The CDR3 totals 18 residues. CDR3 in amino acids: CASSLGSFMGTGTGEQFF. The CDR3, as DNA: TGTGCCAGCAGTTTAGGTTCTTTTATGGGAACAGGGACGGGTGAGCAGTTCTTC.